What follows are 14 T cell receptor beta chains derived from one specimen sequenced in a study of T-cell reconstitution after alpha-beta-depleted transplantation in children. Unique molecular identifiers were incorporated into the prepared TCRbeta library. From the PCR reads, TCRdb called clonotypes with MiXCR, one entry per CDR3 protein. This sample has 700,000 to 950,000 distinct CDR3 sequences, with around 17% found just once. This specimen consisted of PBMCs, mostly from graft donor cells, obtained 360 days after TCRalphabeta/CD19-depleted stem cell transplant. Receptors originate from a male patient younger than 18 who had a stem cell transplant for acute lymphoblastic leukemia, so the T cells may come from the graft donor.

J is TRBJ2-4 and V is TRBV20-1, with TRBD1 as a possible D gene (6 bases). CDR3 length equals 14 residues. Germline loops: CDR1 DFQATT, CDR2 SNEGSKA (reference sequence). Deletions cut 8 bases from V and 1 base from J, with 15 bases between. CDR3 residues: CSTWDILAKNIQYF. CDR3 coding DNA: TGCAGTACATGGGACATCCTGGCCAAAAACATTCAGTACTTC.

This clonotype came up many times. The rearrangement uses TRBV20-1 and TRBJ2-3; 13 positions agree with TRBD2. Trimming removed 8 bases from V and 11 bases from J; junction bases left unmatched: 13. CDR3 length: 14 residues. Germline CDR1 is DFQATT and CDR2 is SNEGSKA (reference sequence). CDR3 amino acids: CSPRLAGGHTVQYF. The CDR3 region has the DNA TGCAGTCCCAGACTAGCGGGAGGTCATACAGTGCAGTATTTT.

This clonotype was seen more than once but under ten times. The chain uses TRBV20-1 and TRBJ1-2; 8 nucleotides line up with TRBD1. The V and J ends lost 5 bases and 2 bases, in that order; junction bases with no gene match: 7. This CDR3 region has 14 residues. CDR1 and CDR2 (germline): DFQATT, SNEGSKA (reference sequence). CDR3 protein: CSAPAGGRNYGYTF. The CDR3 DNA sequence: TGCAGTGCTCCCGCAGGGGGCCGAAACTATGGCTACACCTTC.

This sequence joins TRBV11-2 and TRBJ2-1; maybe TRBD2 (6 bases). This CDR3 region has 17 residues. CDR1 and CDR2 (germline): SGHAT, FQNNGV. The V and J ends lost 5 bases and 1 base respectively, with 18 bases between them. The CDR3: CASSGVEGKESYNEQFF. As DNA, the CDR3 is TGTGCCAGCAGCGGTGTGGAGGGGAAGGAATCCTACAATGAGCAGTTCTTC. The full variable domain, its missing parts supplied by reference TRBV11-2 and TRBJ2-1, is EAGVAQSPRYKIIEKRQSVAFWCNPISGHATLYWYQQILGQGPKLLIQFQNNGVVDDSQLPKDRFSAERLKGVDSTLKIQPAKLEDSAVYLCASSGVEGKESYNEQFFGPGTRLTVL.

This clonotype showed up just a few times. The chain employs TRBV5-1 and TRBJ1-1; D is possibly TRBD1 (5 bases). The CDR3 is 16 amino acids. Trimming removed 4 bases at V and 3 bases at J, with 19 bases between. The germline V gene encodes CDR1 SGHRS and CDR2 YFSETQ. The CDR3 sequence: CASSPLQVGVDTEAFF. The CDR3 DNA follows: TGCGCCAGCAGCCCCCTACAGGTGGGGGTGGACACTGAAGCTTTCTTT.

V usage is TRBV29-1 and J usage is TRBJ2-5, with 10 nucleotides matching TRBD2. V was clipped by 6 bases and J by 4 bases; unmatched bases: 5. This CDR3 has 13 amino acids. CDR1 SQVTM and CDR2 ANQGSEA come from the germline V gene. The chain's CDR3 is CSVAVAGGETQYF. In nucleotides, the CDR3 is TGCAGCGTGGCAGTAGCGGGAGGAGAGACCCAGTACTTC.

This clonotype was counted a few times. The V and J genes are TRBV6-5 and TRBJ2-7; D not resolved. Germline-derived CDR1 and CDR2 are MNHEY and SVGAGI. V was pared by 0 bases and J by 1 base, with 4 bases between. The CDR3 has 13 amino acids. The DNA for the CDR3 is TGTGCCAGCAGTTACTCGACTTCCTACGAGCAGTACTTC. Protein: CASSYSTSYEQYF.

The CDR3 DNA is TGCAGCGTTGAAGTCCCAGTTGGGGCGGACGAGCAGTACTTC. Its translation: CSVEVPVGADEQYF. The chain carries TRBV29-1 and TRBJ2-7; D may be TRBD1 (5 bases). Germline V lookup: CDR1 SQVTM, CDR2 ANQGSEA. Trimming took 1 base from V and 5 from J, leaving 15 bases between them. This CDR3 spans 14 amino acids.

The V and J genes are TRBV5-1 and TRBJ1-5; maybe TRBD1 (6 bases). The V gene lost 1 base and the J gene lost 1 base, with 18 bases spanning the gap. This CDR3 has 18 residues. The germline V gene encodes CDR1 SGHRS and CDR2 YFSETQ. This CDR3 is CASSLSRTEGESNQPQHF. The CDR3 DNA is TGCGCCAGCAGCTTGTCCCGGACAGAAGGAGAGAGCAATCAGCCCCAGCATTTT.

This clonotype was observed a handful of times. The V and J genes are TRBV11-2 and TRBJ1-2; no reliable D call. Germline values: CDR1 SGHAT, CDR2 FQNNGV. This CDR3 spans 14 amino acids. The germline V and J ends were trimmed by 7 bases and 9 bases, with 21 bases remaining between them. Here the CDR3 DNA reads TGTGCCAGCACCCGGGTAGGGAGGGCGGAGAGCTACACCTTC. Its translation is CASTRVGRAESYTF.

This clonotype was counted a few times. V is TRBV29-1 and J is TRBJ1-1, with a possible D match to TRBD1 (6 bases). From germline, CDR1 is SQVTM and CDR2 ANQGSEA. Trimming cost V 7 bases and J 1 base, with 10 bases left between them. This CDR3 is built from 12 residues. The CDR3 DNA reads TGCAGCGAACAGGGAACGAACACTGAAGCTTTCTTT. The encoded protein is CSEQGTNTEAFF. The full variable domain, its missing parts supplied by reference TRBV29-1 and TRBJ1-1, is SAVISQKPSRDICQRGTSLTIQCQVDSQVTMMFWYRQQPGQSLTLIATANQGSEATYESGFVIDKFPISRPNLTFSTLTVSNMSPEDSSIYLCSEQGTNTEAFFGQGTRLTVV.

The V and J genes are TRBV29-1 and TRBJ2-3; TRBD1 might be the D (7 bases). Germline V gene sequence: CDR1 SQVTM, CDR2 ANQGSEA. This CDR3 contains 14 residues. Between the trimmed V and J ends, which lost 5 bases and 1 base, there was a span of 13 bases. CDR3 nucleotides: TGCAGCGTTCGACAGGGCGGGGGCACAGATACGCAGTATTTT. The encoded protein is CSVRQGGGTDTQYF.

CDR3 nucleotide sequence: TGTGCCAGCAGTTACGTCCAGCGGGGCAGGGTCTATGGCTACACCTTC. It codes for CASSYVQRGRVYGYTF. The chain recombines TRBV6-5 with TRBJ1-2; possible D gene TRBD1, 5 bases. The CDR3 is 16 amino acids. V was cut by 2 bases and J by 4 bases, with 17 bases left in between. Germline CDR1 MNHEY, CDR2 SVGAGI.

This clonotype showed up just a few times. A clone one base away is much larger, so this may be a read error. The chain employs TRBV5-6 and TRBJ1-2; D call uncertain. The CDR3 runs to 13 residues. Germline CDR1 reads SGHDT; CDR2 reads YYEEEE. V lost 3 bases, J lost 7 bases, and 13 bases lay in between. CDR3 bases: TGTGCCAGCAGCTCGGGGATCGAATGTGGCTACACCTTC. This codes for CASSSGIECGYTF.